The sequence of this T cell receptor (beta chain) was determined in a study of shared clonotypes between healthy human individuals. About the research overall: The study drew on a couple of women and a few men aged 18 to 49 as donors. Per-donor plates numbered three CD4 naive, three CD4 memory, two CD8 naive and one CD8 memory.

This CDR3 has 15 amino acids. The V gene's germline CDR1 is KGHSH and CDR2 LQKENI. Trimming removed 2 bases at V and 1 base at J, with 11 bases between. Every subset had its genomic DNA shared out evenly among several immunoSEQ plates. Per the authors' pipeline: For the immunoSEQ data, sequences were junction-only without quality scores, so filtering differed. The protocol was immunoSEQ multiplex PCR, while the TCRdb copy is restricted to in-frame clones and leaves out a portion. V and J calls plus clone size are reproduced from that table; the DNA served to infer D and trimming. The sample includes over a million clones, over 95% seen only once; the top ten take 0.95% to 1.5%.

The specimen sequenced was naive CD4+ T cells sorted from blood. This sample's subset: CD45RA+ positively selected. This sequence joins TRBV18 and TRBJ1-1, with D unresolved. The sequence was obtained from a man aged 25-40 years in good health. CDR3 nucleotide sequence: TGTGCCAGCTCACCAGGCATGTGGGGGAACACTGAAGCTTTCTTT. Translated, it gives CASSPGMWGNTEAFF.